The clone carrying this TCR beta chain showed up just a few times. A read error may produce the germline difference seen at one junction end. The sample belongs to a study of early T cells in non-severe SARS-CoV-2 infection. Study context: Unpaired chains resulted from sequencing bulk RNA of unsorted whole blood.

CDR3 length: 17 amino acids. Germline V gives CDR1 SEHNR, CDR2 FQNEAQ (reference sequence). Molecules of cDNA were individually given unique molecular identifiers that were attached to them. MiXCR, applied by TCRdb to the 5' RACE reads, yields one record per CDR3 protein. The sample lists roughly 83,000 distinct CDR3 sequences, 8.5% to 12% occurring once. The chain employs TRBV7-9 and TRBJ1-4; D is perhaps TRBD1 (6 bases). This sample comprised whole blood, obtained at baseline. The origin of this receptor is an adult who was a healthcare worker with PCR-confirmed SARS-CoV-2 infection or an uninfected control (not recorded which). This CDR3 is CASRLGQGQSTNEKLFF. The CDR3 region has the DNA TGTGCCAGCAGATTAGGGCAGGGACAATCAACTAATGAAAAACTGTTTTTT.